The text below deals with one T cell receptor (beta chain). This entry comes from a study of CD8 T cells in Susac syndrome. Study-wide context: Patients with Susac syndrome were therapy-naive, taking corticosteroids, with some also receiving intravenous immunoglobulin, or taking intravenous immunoglobulin alone at the time their blood was drawn.

Random hexamers were used to reverse transcribe about 0.45 to 1 ug of RNA. Amplification of TCR beta CDR3 was carried out by immunoSEQ multiplex PCR, which covered 54 Vbeta and 13 Jbeta segments. MiXCR, run by TCRdb on the immunoSEQ multiplex PCR reads, gives a single entry per CDR3 protein. The data hold more than 150,000 distinct CDR3 sequences, with around 95% observed a single time. The germline V and J ends were trimmed by 6 bases and 5 bases, with 14 bases remaining between them. The CDR3 has 14 residues. Germline V gene sequence: CDR1 SNHLY, CDR2 FYNNEI. High-throughput TCR beta sequencing covered peripheral CD8+ and CD4+ T cells. TEMRA cells were FACS-enriched, with CD8+ and CD4+ T cells isolated negatively.

Material for sequencing was CD4+ T cells from PBMCs. The chain recombines TRBV2 with TRBJ2-1, with a possible D match to TRBD2 (5 bases). The origin of this receptor is a human donor with Susac syndrome. In DNA form, the CDR3 reads TGTGCCAGCAGAGGAGGACGCCCACACAATGAGCAGTTCTTC. It encodes CASRGGRPHNEQFF.